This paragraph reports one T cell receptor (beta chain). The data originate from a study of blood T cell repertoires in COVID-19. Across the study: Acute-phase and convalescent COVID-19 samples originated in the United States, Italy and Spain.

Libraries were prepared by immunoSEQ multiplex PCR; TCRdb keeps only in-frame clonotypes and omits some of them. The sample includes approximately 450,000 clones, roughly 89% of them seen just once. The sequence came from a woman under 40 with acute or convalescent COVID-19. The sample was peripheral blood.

The CDR3 nucleotides are TGTGCCACCAGCAGAGATTGGAATTCCAGGGATGAGCAGTTCTTC. Translated, it gives CATSRDWNSRDEQFF. The rearrangement uses TRBV15 and TRBJ2-1; D may be TRBD1 (5 bases). V was shortened by 0 bases and J by 8 bases, with 14 bases between the two germline ends. Germline V gene sequence: CDR1 LNHNV, CDR2 YYDKDF (reference sequence). The CDR3 spans 15 residues.